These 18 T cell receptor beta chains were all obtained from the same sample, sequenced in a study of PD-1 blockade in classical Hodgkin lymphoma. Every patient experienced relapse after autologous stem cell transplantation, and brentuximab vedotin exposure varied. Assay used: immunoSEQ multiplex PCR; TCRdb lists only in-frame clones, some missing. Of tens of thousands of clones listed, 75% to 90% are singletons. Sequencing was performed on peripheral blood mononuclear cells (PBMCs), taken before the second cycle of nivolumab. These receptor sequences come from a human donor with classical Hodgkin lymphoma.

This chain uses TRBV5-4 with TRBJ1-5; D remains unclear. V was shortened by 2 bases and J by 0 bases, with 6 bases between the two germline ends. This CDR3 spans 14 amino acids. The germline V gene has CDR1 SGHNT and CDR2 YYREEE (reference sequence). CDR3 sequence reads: CASSLGPSNQPQHF. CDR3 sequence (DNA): TGTGCCAGCAGCTTAGGGCCTAGCAATCAGCCCCAGCATTTT.

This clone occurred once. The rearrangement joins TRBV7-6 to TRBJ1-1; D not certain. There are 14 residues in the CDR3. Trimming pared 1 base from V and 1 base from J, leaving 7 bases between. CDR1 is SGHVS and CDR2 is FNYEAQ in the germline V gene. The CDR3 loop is CASSLGGPNTEAFF. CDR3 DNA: TGTGCCAGCAGCTTAGGAGGGCCGAACACTGAAGCTTTCTTT.

The CDR3 coding sequence is TGTGCCAGCAGTTTATTGCCAGGGCCCAGCAATCAGCCCCAGCATTTT. Residues: CASSLLPGPSNQPQHF. V usage is TRBV27 and J usage is TRBJ1-5; tentatively, D is TRBD1 (5 bases). The CDR3 has 16 amino acids. CDR1 and CDR2 (germline): MNHEY, SMNVEV (reference sequence). Trimming shortened V by 1 base and J by 1 base, and 11 bases separated the two germline ends.

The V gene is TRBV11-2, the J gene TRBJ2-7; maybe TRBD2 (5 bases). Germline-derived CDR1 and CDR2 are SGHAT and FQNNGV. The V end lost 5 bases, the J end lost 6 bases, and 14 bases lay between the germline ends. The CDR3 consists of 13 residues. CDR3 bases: TGTGCCAGCAGCCCACAGCTGGGGAGCGAGCAGTACTTC. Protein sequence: CASSPQLGSEQYF.

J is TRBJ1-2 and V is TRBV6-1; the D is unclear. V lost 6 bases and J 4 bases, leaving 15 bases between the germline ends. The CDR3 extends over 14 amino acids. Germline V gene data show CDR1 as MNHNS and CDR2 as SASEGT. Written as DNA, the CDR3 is TGTGCCAGCAGCTCGACCCCAACTAGCTATGGCTACACCTTC. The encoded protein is CASSSTPTSYGYTF.

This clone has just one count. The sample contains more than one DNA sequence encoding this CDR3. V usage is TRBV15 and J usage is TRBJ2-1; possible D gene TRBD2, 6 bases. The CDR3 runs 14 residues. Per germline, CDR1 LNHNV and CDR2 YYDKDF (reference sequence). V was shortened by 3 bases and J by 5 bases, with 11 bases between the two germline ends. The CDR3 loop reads CATSRGTGDNEQFF. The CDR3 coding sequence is TGTGCCACCAGCAGGGGGACTGGGGACAATGAGCAGTTCTTC. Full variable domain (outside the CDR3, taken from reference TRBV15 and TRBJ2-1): DAMVIQNPRYQVTQFGKPVTLSCSQTLNHNVMYWYQQKSSQAPKLLFHYYDKDFNNEADTPDNFQSRRPNTSFCFLDIRSPGLGDTAMYLCATSRGTGDNEQFFGPGTRLTVL.

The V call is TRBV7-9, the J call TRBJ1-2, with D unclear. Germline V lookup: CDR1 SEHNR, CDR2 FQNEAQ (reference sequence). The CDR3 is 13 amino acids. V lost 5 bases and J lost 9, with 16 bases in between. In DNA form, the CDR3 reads TGTGCCAGCAGCCCCCAATCGACGCTTAGCTACACCTTC. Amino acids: CASSPQSTLSYTF.

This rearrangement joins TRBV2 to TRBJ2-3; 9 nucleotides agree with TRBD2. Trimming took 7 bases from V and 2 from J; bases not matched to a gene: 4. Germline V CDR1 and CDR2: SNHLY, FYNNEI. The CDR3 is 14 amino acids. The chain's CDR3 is CASNLAGNTDTQYF. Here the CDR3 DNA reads TGTGCCAGCAATCTAGCGGGAAACACAGATACGCAGTATTTT.

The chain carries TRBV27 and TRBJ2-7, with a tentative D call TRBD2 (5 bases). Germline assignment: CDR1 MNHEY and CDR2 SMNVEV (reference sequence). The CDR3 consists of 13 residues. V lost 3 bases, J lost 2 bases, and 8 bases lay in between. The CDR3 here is CASSFGETYEQYF. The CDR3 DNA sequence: TGTGCCAGCAGTTTCGGGGAAACCTACGAGCAGTACTTC.

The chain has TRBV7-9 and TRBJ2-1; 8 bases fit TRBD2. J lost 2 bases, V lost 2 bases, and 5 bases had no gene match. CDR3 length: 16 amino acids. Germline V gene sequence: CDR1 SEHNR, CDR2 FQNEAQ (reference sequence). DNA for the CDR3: TGTGCCAGCAGCTTAAGTACGGGAGGGGCCTACAATGAGCAGTTCTTC. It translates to CASSLSTGGAYNEQFF.

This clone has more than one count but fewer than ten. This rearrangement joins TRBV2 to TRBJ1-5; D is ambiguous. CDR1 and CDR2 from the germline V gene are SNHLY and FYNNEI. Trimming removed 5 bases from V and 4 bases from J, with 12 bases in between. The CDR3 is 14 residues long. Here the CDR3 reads CASSRTGLNQPQHF. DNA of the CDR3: TGTGCCAGCAGTCGCACTGGACTAAATCAGCCCCAGCATTTT.

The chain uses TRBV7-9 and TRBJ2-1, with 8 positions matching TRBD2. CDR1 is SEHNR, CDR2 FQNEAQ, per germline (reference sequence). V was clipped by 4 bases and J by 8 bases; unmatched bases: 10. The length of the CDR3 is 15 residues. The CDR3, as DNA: TGTGCCAGCAGCTACCCGGGACTAGACGGTCATGAGCAGTTCTTC. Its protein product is CASSYPGLDGHEQFF.

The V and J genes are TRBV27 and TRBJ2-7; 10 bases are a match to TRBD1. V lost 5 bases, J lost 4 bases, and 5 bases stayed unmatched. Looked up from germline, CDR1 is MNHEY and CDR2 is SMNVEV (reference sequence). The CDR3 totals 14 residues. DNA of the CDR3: TGTGCCAGCAGTCCGGGACAGGGGCCATACGAGCAGTACTTC. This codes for CASSPGQGPYEQYF.

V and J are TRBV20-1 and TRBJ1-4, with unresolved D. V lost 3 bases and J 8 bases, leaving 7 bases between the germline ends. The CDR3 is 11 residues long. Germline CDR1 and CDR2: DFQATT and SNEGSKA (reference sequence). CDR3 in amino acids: CSASRLEKLFF. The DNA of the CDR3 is TGCAGTGCTAGTCGACTCGAAAAACTGTTTTTT.

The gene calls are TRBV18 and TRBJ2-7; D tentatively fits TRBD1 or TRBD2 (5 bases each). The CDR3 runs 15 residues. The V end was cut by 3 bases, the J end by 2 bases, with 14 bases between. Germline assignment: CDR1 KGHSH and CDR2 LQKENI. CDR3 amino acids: CASSPGTGGPYEQYF. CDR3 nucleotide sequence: TGTGCCAGCTCACCGGGAACAGGAGGCCCCTACGAGCAGTACTTC.

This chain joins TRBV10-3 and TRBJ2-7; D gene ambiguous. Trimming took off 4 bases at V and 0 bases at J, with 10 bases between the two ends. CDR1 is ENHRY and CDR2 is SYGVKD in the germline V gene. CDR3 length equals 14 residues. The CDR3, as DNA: TGTGCCATCAGTGCAGTTGTTTCCTCCTACGAGCAGTACTTC. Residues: CAISAVVSSYEQYF.

CDR3 nucleotide sequence: TGCGCCAGCAGCTTCTCGACAGGGGGTCTCTACGAGCAGTACTTC. This gives the protein CASSFSTGGLYEQYF. The chain has TRBV5-1 and TRBJ2-7; TRBD1 aligns across 9 bases. V shed 2 bases and J 3 bases; nucleotides not matched to a gene: 6. In germline, CDR1 is SGHRS, CDR2 YFSETQ. CDR3 size: 15 residues.

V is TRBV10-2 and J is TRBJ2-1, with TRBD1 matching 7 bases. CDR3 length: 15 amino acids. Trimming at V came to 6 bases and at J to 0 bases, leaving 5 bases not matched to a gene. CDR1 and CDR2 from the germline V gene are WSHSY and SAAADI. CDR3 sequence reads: CASRRTGPSYNEQFF. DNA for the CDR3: TGCGCCAGCAGGAGGACAGGTCCCTCCTACAATGAGCAGTTCTTC.